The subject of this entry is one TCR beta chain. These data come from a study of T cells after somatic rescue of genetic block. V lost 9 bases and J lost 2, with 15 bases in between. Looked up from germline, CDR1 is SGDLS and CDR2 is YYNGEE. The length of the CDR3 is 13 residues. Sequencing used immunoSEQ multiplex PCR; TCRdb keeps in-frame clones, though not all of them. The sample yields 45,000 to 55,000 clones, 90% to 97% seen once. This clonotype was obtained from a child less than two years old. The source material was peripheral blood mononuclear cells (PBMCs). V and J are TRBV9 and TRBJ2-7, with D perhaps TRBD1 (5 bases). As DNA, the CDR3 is TGTGCCACCGCCCCTGACAGAGCCTACGAGCAGTACTTC. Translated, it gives CATAPDRAYEQYF.